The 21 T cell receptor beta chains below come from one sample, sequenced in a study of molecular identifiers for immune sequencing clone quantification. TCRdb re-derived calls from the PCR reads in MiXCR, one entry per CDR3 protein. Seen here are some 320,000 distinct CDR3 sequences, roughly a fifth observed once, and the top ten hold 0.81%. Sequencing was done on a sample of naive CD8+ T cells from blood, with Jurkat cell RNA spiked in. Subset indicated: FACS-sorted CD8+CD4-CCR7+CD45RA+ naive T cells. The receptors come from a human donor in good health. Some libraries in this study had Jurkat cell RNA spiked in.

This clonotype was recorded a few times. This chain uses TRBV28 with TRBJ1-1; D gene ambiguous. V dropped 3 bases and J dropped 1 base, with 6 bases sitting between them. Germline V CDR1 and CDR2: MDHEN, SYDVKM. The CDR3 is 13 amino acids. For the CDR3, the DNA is TGTGCCAGCAGTTTTGACGGGAACACTGAAGCTTTCTTT. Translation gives CASSFDGNTEAFF.

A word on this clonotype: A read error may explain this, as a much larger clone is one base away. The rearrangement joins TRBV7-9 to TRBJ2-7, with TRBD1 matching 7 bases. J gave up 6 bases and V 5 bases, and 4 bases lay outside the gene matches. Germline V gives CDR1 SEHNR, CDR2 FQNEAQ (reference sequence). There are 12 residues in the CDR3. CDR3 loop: CASSGQDCEQYF. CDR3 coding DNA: TGTGCCAGCAGCGGACAGGACTGCGAGCAGTACTTC.

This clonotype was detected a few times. CDR3 loop: CASSPDLGTEEETQYF. The DNA of the CDR3 is TGTGCCAGCAGCCCCGATCTCGGGACAGAAGAAGAGACCCAGTACTTC. The J gene is TRBJ2-5, the V gene TRBV27, with 7 positions matching TRBD1. This CDR3 region has 16 residues. V was pared by 6 bases and J by 3 bases, with 13 bases of the junction left unmatched. CDR1 is MNHEY and CDR2 is SMNVEV in the germline V gene (reference sequence).

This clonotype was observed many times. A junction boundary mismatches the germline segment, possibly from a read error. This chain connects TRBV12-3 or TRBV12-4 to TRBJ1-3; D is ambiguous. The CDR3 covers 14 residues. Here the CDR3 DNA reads TGCGCCAGCAGCCTAGCGGGGACTGGAAACACCATATATTTT. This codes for CASSLAGTGNTIYF.

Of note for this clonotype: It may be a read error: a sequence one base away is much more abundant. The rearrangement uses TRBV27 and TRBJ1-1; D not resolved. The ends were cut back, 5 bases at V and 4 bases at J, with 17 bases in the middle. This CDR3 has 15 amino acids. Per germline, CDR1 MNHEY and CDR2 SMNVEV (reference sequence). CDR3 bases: TGTGCCAGCAGTCCATACACCAATACGAGCACTGAAGCTTTCTTT. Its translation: CASSPYTNTSTEAFF.

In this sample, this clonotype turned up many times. The CDR3 DNA follows: TGCGCCAGCAGCCAGGCCAAGGACACTGAAGCTTTCTTT. Translation gives CASSQAKDTEAFF. The V gene is TRBV4-1, the J gene TRBJ1-1; no firm D call. V lost 3 bases to trimming and J lost 3 bases, with 8 bases between them. Germline V gene lookup returns CDR1 MGHRA and CDR2 YSYEKL. This CDR3 has 13 amino acids.

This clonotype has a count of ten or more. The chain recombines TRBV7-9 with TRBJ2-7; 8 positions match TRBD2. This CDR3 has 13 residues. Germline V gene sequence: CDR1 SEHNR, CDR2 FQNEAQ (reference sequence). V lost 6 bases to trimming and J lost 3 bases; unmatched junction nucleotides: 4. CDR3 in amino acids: CASSLLAVYEQYF. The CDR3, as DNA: TGTGCCAGCAGTCTACTAGCGGTCTACGAGCAGTACTTC.

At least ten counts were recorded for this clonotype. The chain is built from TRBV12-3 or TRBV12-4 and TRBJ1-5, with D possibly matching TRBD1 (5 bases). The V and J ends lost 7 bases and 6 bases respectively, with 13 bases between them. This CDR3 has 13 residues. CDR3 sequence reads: CASTEGAGQPQHF. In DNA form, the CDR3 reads TGTGCCAGCACCGAAGGGGCGGGTCAGCCCCAGCATTTT.

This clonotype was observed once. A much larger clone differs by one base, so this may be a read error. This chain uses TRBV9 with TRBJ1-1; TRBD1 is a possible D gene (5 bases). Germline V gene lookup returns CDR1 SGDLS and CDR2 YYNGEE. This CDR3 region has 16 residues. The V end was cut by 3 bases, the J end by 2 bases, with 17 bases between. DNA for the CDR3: TGTGCCAGCAGCGCGGGGCAGGGTATCCCCAACACTGAAGCTTTCTTT. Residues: CASSAGQGIPNTEAFF.

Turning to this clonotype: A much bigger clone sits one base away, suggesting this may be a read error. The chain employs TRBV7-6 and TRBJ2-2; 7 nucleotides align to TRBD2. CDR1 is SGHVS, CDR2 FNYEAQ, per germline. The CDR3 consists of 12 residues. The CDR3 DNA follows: TGTGCCAGCAGCTTAGCTGGGGGGGAGCTGTCTTTT. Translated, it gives CASSLAGGELSF.

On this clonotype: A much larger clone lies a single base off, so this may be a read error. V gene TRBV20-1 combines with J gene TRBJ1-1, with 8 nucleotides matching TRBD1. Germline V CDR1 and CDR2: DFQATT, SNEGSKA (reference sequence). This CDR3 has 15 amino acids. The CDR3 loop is CSAGDATGGITEAFF. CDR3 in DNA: TGCAGTGCTGGAGACGCCACAGGGGGAATCACTGAAGCTTTCTTT.

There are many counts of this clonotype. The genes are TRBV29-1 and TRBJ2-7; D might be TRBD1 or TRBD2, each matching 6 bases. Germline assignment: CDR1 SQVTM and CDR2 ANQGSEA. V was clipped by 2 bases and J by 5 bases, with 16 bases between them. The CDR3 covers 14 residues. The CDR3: CSVEWRGQGNEQYF. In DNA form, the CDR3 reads TGCAGCGTTGAATGGAGGGGTCAGGGGAACGAGCAGTACTTC.

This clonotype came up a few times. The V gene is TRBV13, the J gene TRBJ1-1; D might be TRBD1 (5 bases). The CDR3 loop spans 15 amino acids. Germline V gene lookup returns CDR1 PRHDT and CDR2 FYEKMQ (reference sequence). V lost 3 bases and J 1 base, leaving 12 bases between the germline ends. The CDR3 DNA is TGTGCCAGCAGCTTTGCAGGGTTTGGGAACACTGAAGCTTTCTTT. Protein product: CASSFAGFGNTEAFF. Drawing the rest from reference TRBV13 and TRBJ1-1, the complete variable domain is AAGVIQSPRHLIKEKRETATLKCYPIPRHDTVYWYQQGPGQDPQFLISFYEKMQSDKGSIPDRFSAQQFSDYHSELNMSSLELGDSALYFCASSFAGFGNTEAFFGQGTRLTVV.

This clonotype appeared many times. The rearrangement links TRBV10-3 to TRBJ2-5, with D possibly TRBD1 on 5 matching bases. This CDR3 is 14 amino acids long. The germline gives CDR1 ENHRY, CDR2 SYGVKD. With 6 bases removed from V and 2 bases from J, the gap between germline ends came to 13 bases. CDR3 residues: CAIRRQSSQETQYF. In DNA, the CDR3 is TGTGCCATCAGAAGACAGTCTTCGCAAGAGACCCAGTACTTC.

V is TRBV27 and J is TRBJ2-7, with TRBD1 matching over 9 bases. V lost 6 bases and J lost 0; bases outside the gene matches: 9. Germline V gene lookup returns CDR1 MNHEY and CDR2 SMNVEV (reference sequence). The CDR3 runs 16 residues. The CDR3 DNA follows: TGTGCCAGCAGACCCGGGACAGGGCTAAGCTCCTACGAGCAGTACTTC. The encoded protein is CASRPGTGLSSYEQYF.

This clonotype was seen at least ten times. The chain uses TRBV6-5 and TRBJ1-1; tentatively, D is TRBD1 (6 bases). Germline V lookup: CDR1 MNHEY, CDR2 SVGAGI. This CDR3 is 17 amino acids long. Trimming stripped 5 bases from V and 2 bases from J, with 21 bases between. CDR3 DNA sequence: TGTGCCAGCAGTCACCGGGAGGCAGGGGACCACAACACTGAAGCTTTCTTT. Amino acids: CASSHREAGDHNTEAFF.

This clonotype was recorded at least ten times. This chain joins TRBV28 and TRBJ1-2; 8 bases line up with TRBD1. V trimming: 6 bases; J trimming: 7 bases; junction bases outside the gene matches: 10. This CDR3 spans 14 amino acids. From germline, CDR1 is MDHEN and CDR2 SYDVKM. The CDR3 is CASRWRQGRSGYTF. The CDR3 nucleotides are TGTGCCAGCAGATGGAGACAGGGGAGGAGTGGCTACACCTTC.

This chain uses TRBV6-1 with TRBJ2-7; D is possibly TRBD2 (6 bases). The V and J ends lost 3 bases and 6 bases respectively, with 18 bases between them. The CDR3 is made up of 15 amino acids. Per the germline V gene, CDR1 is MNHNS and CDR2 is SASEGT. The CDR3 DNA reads TGTGCCAGCAGTGAGTCCGGGACGTGGGGAGGCGAGCAGTACTTC. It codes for CASSESGTWGGEQYF.

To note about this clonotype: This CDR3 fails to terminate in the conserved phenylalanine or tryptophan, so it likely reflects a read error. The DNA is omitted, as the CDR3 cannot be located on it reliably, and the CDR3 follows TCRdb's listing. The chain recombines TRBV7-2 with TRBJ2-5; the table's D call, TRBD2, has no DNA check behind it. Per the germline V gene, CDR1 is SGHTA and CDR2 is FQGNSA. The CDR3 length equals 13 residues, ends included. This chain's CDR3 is CASSSGLEETQCS.

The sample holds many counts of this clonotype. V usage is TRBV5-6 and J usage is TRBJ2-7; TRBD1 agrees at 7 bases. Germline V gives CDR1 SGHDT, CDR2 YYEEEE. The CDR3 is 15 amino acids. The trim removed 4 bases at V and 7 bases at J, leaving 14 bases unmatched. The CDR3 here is CASSQIGTEDGEQYF. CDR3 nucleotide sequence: TGTGCCAGCAGCCAAATCGGGACAGAGGACGGGGAGCAGTACTTC.

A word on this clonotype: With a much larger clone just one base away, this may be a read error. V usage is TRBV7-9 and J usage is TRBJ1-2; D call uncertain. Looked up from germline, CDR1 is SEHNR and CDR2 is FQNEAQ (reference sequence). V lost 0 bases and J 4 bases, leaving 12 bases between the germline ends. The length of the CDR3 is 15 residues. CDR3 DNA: TGTGCCAGCAGCTTAGCGATTGAGACCGTCTATGGCTACACCTTC. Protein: CASSLAIETVYGYTF.